This T cell receptor (beta chain) was profiled in a study of blood T cell repertoires in COVID-19. Study details: PBMCs, B-cell-depleted T cells, or T cells provided the cDNA or gDNA that made up the material.

In the source study's methods: Quantification of nucleated cells was approximated via reference gene primer amplification. Sequenced by immunoSEQ multiplex PCR; TCRdb stores in-frame clones only, minus some. V, J and clone size were drawn from that table, and D and trimming were deduced from the DNA. The sample consists of roughly 250,000 clones, around 90% of them appearing once. Trimming shortened V by 8 bases and J by 2 bases, and 13 bases separated the two germline ends. Germline CDR1 reads MNHEY; CDR2 reads SMNVEV (reference sequence). The CDR3 extends over 15 amino acids. This clonotype originated in a man between 60 and 75 years old who had recovered from COVID-19. Sequences were obtained from peripheral blood. This chain connects TRBV27 to TRBJ1-6, with a tentative D call TRBD1 (5 bases). The CDR3 nucleotides read TGTGCCAGCGGCAGGGAGGATCCCTATAATTCACCCCTCCACTTT. It yields the protein CASGREDPYNSPLHF.